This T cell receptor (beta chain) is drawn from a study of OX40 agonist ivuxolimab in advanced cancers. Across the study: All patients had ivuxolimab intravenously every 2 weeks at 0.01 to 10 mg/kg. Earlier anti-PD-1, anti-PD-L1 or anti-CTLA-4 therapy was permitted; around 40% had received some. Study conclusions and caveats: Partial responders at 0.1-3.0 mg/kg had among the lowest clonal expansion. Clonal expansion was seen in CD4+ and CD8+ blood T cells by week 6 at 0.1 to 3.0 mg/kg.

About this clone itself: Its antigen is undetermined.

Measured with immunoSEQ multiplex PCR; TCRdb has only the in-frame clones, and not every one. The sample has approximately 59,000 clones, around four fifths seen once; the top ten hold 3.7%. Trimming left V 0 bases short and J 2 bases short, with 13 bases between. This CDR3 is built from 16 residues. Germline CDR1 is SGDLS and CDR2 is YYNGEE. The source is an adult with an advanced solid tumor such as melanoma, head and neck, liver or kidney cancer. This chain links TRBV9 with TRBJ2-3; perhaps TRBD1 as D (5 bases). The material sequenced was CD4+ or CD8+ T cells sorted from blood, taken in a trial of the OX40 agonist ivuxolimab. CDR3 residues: CASSVEGWGNTDTQYF. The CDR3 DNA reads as TGTGCCAGCAGCGTAGAGGGGTGGGGAAACACAGATACGCAGTATTTT. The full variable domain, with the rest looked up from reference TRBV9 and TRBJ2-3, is DSGVTQTPKHLITATGQRVTLRCSPRSGDLSVYWYQQSLDQGLQFLIQYYNGEERAKGNILERFSAQQFPDLHSELNLSSLELGDSALYFCASSVEGWGNTDTQYFGPGTRLTVL.